One sample yielded the 27 T cell receptor beta chains listed below, sequenced in a study of beta chain features in type 1 diabetes. Overall study results and limits: Moderately but significantly shorter TCRB CDR3s were found in Type 1 diabetes patients in all four CD4+ subsets.

These receptors are not linked to any known antigen. The sequenced template was cDNA made from the entire isolated RNA. Here immunoSEQ multiplex PCR was the method, and the copy in TCRdb shows in-frame clones only, minus some. This table has 300,000 to 350,000 clones, about 13% appearing once. Material: naive CD4+ T cells from blood. All receptors come from a woman under 30 with type 1 diabetes.

This clone turned up a few times. This sequence joins TRBV11-2 and TRBJ1-2, with D possibly TRBD1 on 6 matching bases. Germline V CDR1 and CDR2: SGHAT, FQNNGV. Trimming took off 1 base at V and 9 bases at J, with 21 bases between the two ends. The CDR3 totals 16 residues. This CDR3 is CASSLAVVRGPGSYTF. CDR3 bases: TGTGCCAGCAGCTTAGCGGTCGTCAGGGGCCCGGGGAGCTACACCTTC.

This clone was recorded a few times. The CDR3 here is CASSVGQGSTEAFF. Written as DNA, the CDR3 is TGTGCCAGCAGCGTGGGACAGGGTAGTACTGAAGCTTTCTTT. The genes are TRBV5-6 and TRBJ1-1; TRBD1 matches at 9 bases. Germline V lookup: CDR1 SGHDT, CDR2 YYEEEE. This CDR3 has 14 amino acids. The V gene end was trimmed by 4 bases and the J gene end by 5 bases; junction bases not matched to a gene: 6.

This clone occurred a few times. The chain joins TRBV6-5 to TRBJ2-3; 7 positions agree with TRBD1. The CDR3 covers 15 residues. CDR1 is MNHEY, CDR2 SVGAGI, per germline. After removal of 6 bases from V and 4 bases from J, the junction contained 10 bases not matched to a gene. Here the CDR3 reads CASRLRQGLADTQYF. Here the CDR3 DNA reads TGTGCCAGCAGATTACGACAGGGTTTGGCAGATACGCAGTATTTT.

The chain employs TRBV5-4 and TRBJ2-1; 12 bases are a match to TRBD2. Unmatched junction bases numbered 8, after V lost 4 bases and J lost 9 bases. This CDR3 has 15 amino acids. CDR1 and CDR2 from the germline V gene are SGHNT and YYREEE (reference sequence). DNA for the CDR3: TGTGCCAGCAGCGTAAGACTAGCGGGAGCATTTGAGCAGTTCTTC. It is translated as CASSVRLAGAFEQFF.

This chain joins TRBV28 and TRBJ1-1, with a weak D call TRBD1 (6 bases). The CDR3 runs 13 residues. V dropped 6 bases and J dropped 2 bases, with 10 bases sitting between them. Germline lookup yields CDR1 MDHEN and CDR2 SYDVKM. CDR3 in DNA: TGTGCCAGCAGGGCGGACAGTAACACTGAAGCTTTCTTT. Translation: CASRADSNTEAFF.

This clone was recorded a few times. The chain couples TRBV11-2 to TRBJ2-5; TRBD1 might be the D (8 bases). From germline, CDR1 is SGHAT and CDR2 FQNNGV. There are 15 residues in the CDR3. V lost 4 bases and J 5 bases, leaving 17 bases between the germline ends. The CDR3 nucleotides read TGTGCCAGCAGCTCCTACAGGGGGGGAAAGGAGACCCAGTACTTC. As protein: CASSSYRGGKETQYF.

This clone was found a few times. This chain joins TRBV7-3 and TRBJ2-1; 10 nucleotides line up with TRBD2. V shed 4 bases, J shed 4 bases, and the junction held 4 bases outside the gene matches. The CDR3 runs to 15 residues. Germline V gene data show CDR1 as SGHTA and CDR2 as FQGTGA. The CDR3 region is CASSSTSGRYNEQFF. CDR3 nucleotide sequence: TGTGCCAGCAGCTCGACTAGCGGGCGTTACAATGAGCAGTTCTTC.

In its sample, this clone was seen a few times. This chain connects TRBV18 to TRBJ2-1; TRBD2 might be the D (7 bases). The CDR3 has 15 amino acids. V dropped 2 bases and J dropped 3 bases, with 11 bases sitting between them. The germline V gene encodes CDR1 KGHSH and CDR2 LQKENI. The CDR3 DNA reads TGTGCCAGCTCACCAGCGGGGGCAAACTACAATGAGCAGTTCTTC. It codes for CASSPAGANYNEQFF.

This clone has a handful of counts. This chain connects TRBV10-2 to TRBJ2-3, with 9 bases fitting TRBD2. The CDR3 is 15 residues long. Germline V CDR1 and CDR2: WSHSY, SAAADI. V lost 8 bases, J lost 7 bases, and 13 bases stayed unmatched. CDR3 sequence reads: CASATGTSSGYTQYF. The DNA for the CDR3 is TGCGCCAGCGCCACCGGGACTAGCAGCGGATATACGCAGTATTTT.

This chain links TRBV5-6 with TRBJ1-1, with a possible D match to TRBD1 (6 bases). Trimming removed 0 bases at V and 5 bases at J, with 11 bases between. Germline V gene sequence: CDR1 SGHDT, CDR2 YYEEEE. The CDR3 consists of 14 residues. The CDR3 DNA is TGTGCCAGCAGCTTGGTCAGGGGCGGAACTGAAGCTTTCTTT. It specifies CASSLVRGGTEAFF.

The chain is built from TRBV5-6 and TRBJ2-7, with TRBD2 identical over 10 bases. This CDR3 contains 15 residues. CDR1 is SGHDT and CDR2 is YYEEEE in the germline V gene. The V gene end was trimmed by 5 bases and the J gene end by 4 bases; junction bases not matched to a gene: 9. CDR3 sequence: CASRKAGGSIYEQYV. CDR3 nucleotide sequence: TGTGCCAGCAGAAAAGCGGGAGGGTCAATATACGAGCAGTACGTC.

The V call is TRBV6-5, the J call TRBJ2-5; 8 bases map to TRBD2. Germline V gene data show CDR1 as MNHEY and CDR2 as SVGAGI. The CDR3 runs 12 residues. The junction had 4 bases not matched to a gene; V was cut back by 6 bases and J by 7 bases. CDR3 region: CASSREGGTQYF. The CDR3 DNA follows: TGTGCCAGCAGCCGGGAGGGGGGGACCCAGTACTTC.

This clone was picked up a small number of times. This rearrangement joins TRBV19 to TRBJ1-3; TRBD1 is a possible D gene (5 bases). This CDR3 is 13 amino acids long. Germline lookup yields CDR1 LNHDA and CDR2 SQIVND (reference sequence). V lost 2 bases to trimming and J lost 4 bases, with 6 bases between them. CDR3 bases: TGTGCCAGTAGTATAACAGGAGGAAACACCATATATTTT. This sequence encodes CASSITGGNTIYF.

In its sample, this clone was seen a few times. For the CDR3, the DNA is TGCAGCGTTGCTATAAACTACGAGCAGTACTTC. Protein product: CSVAINYEQYF. The V and J genes are TRBV29-1 and TRBJ2-7; D unclear. Germline lookup yields CDR1 SQVTM and CDR2 ANQGSEA. The CDR3 sequence is 11 residues long. V dropped 4 bases and J dropped 3 bases, with 7 bases sitting between them.

A few counts support this clone. V usage is TRBV5-1 and J usage is TRBJ1-2, with unresolved D. V gave up 4 bases and J gave up 1 base, with 14 bases separating them. Germline V CDR1 and CDR2: SGHRS, YFSETQ. The CDR3 is 15 amino acids. CDR3 sequence: CASSRRARDNYGYTF. The CDR3 coding sequence is TGCGCCAGCAGCAGGAGGGCCAGAGATAACTATGGCTACACCTTC.

The chain recombines TRBV9 with TRBJ2-1, with 10 bases that match TRBD2. The ends lost 3 bases at V and 9 bases at J; junction bases unmatched: 9. Germline V gene sequence: CDR1 SGDLS, CDR2 YYNGEE. The CDR3 is 15 residues long. The CDR3 here is CASSGVASGRREQFF. Here the CDR3 DNA reads TGTGCCAGCAGCGGAGTGGCTAGCGGGAGACGTGAGCAGTTCTTC.

The rearrangement links TRBV25-1 to TRBJ1-5; D is unresolved. Between the trimmed V and J ends, which lost 4 bases and 6 bases, there was a span of 19 bases. Germline assignment: CDR1 MGHDK and CDR2 SYGVNS. The CDR3 has 16 residues. The CDR3 sequence is CASSATQANGIQPQHF. The CDR3 nucleotides read TGTGCCAGCAGTGCCACCCAGGCCAACGGCATTCAGCCCCAGCATTTT.

The chain links TRBV11-2 to TRBJ2-7, with 8 bases aligning to TRBD1. V lost 1 base to trimming and J lost 2 bases; unmatched junction nucleotides: 7. The CDR3 has 16 residues. CDR1 and CDR2 (germline): SGHAT, FQNNGV. DNA for the CDR3: TGTGCCAGCAGCTTAGGTACAGGGGGAACCACCTACGAGCAGTACTTC. This gives the protein CASSLGTGGTTYEQYF.

The chain joins TRBV9 to TRBJ1-1; the D gene is possibly TRBD1 (6 bases). Germline CDR1 reads SGDLS; CDR2 reads YYNGEE. Trimming removed 0 bases from V and 4 bases from J, with 13 bases in between. The CDR3 runs to 15 residues. The CDR3 loop is CASSVDGGAGTEAFF. The CDR3 DNA follows: TGTGCCAGCAGCGTAGATGGGGGCGCCGGCACTGAAGCTTTCTTT. Drawing the rest from reference TRBV9 and TRBJ1-1, the complete variable domain is DSGVTQTPKHLITATGQRVTLRCSPRSGDLSVYWYQQSLDQGLQFLIQYYNGEERAKGNILERFSAQQFPDLHSELNLSSLELGDSALYFCASSVDGGAGTEAFFGQGTRLTVV.

V gene TRBV18 combines with J gene TRBJ2-1; 9 nucleotides agree with TRBD2. V was pared by 0 bases and J by 9 bases, with 3 bases of the junction left unmatched. Germline CDR1 is KGHSH and CDR2 is LQKENI. CDR3 size: 14 residues. CDR3 sequence (DNA): TGTGCCAGCTCACCACCTAGCGGGAGTAGTGAGCAGTTCTTC. This gives the protein CASSPPSGSSEQFF.

This clone has just a few counts. The rearrangement links TRBV5-1 to TRBJ1-2; D may be TRBD1 (6 bases). CDR3 length equals 14 residues. Germline V gene lookup returns CDR1 SGHRS and CDR2 YFSETQ. Trimming removed 4 bases from V and 7 bases from J, with 17 bases in between. The CDR3 region is CASSLRTERAGYTF. The CDR3 bases are TGCGCCAGCAGCCTTCGGACAGAACGGGCTGGCTACACCTTC.

A few counts support this clone. The V call is TRBV7-9, the J call TRBJ2-1; 7 bases are shared with TRBD1. Germline V gene data show CDR1 as SEHNR and CDR2 as FQNEAQ (reference sequence). The CDR3 contains 15 residues. Losses at the gene ends were 1 base for V and 4 bases for J; bases not matched to a gene: 4. CDR3 nucleotide sequence: TGTGCCAGCAGCTTAGTGGGGACAGATTACAATGAGCAGTTCTTC. This gives the protein CASSLVGTDYNEQFF. Full variable domain (outside the CDR3, taken from reference TRBV7-9 and TRBJ2-1): DTGVSQNPRHKITKRGQNVTFRCDPISEHNRLYWYRQTLGQGPEFLTYFQNEAQLEKSRLLSDRFSAERPKGSFSTLEIQRTEQGDSAMYLCASSLVGTDYNEQFFGPGTRLTVL.

This clone was seen only a few times. This rearrangement joins TRBV5-6 to TRBJ1-1; TRBD1 might be the D (6 bases). Trimming removed 6 bases at V and 4 bases at J, with 13 bases between. This CDR3 has 13 amino acids. Germline assignment: CDR1 SGHDT and CDR2 YYEEEE. The CDR3 nucleotides read TGTGCCAGCATCCTGGACAGACCCACTGAAGCTTTCTTT. Translated: CASILDRPTEAFF.

This clone was detected only a few times. This sequence joins TRBV27 and TRBJ2-7, with a weak D call TRBD1 (6 bases). CDR3 size: 15 residues. Germline V lookup: CDR1 MNHEY, CDR2 SMNVEV (reference sequence). The V end was cut by 3 bases, the J end by 3 bases, with 15 bases between. CDR3 sequence reads: CASSFTFRQVYEQYF. The CDR3 coding sequence is TGTGCCAGCAGTTTTACCTTTCGACAGGTCTACGAGCAGTACTTC.

The V and J genes are TRBV2 and TRBJ2-5, with TRBD2 matching over 11 bases. Per the germline V gene, CDR1 is SNHLY and CDR2 is FYNNEI. The J segment lost 4 bases and the V segment lost 5 bases, leaving 3 bases of the junction unmatched. This CDR3 comprises 14 residues. The DNA of the CDR3 is TGTGCCAGCAGTCGAGGACTAGCGGGAGAGACCCAGTACTTC. Translating gives CASSRGLAGETQYF.

The chain joins TRBV4-1 to TRBJ2-7; D might be TRBD2 (6 bases). Germline CDR1 is MGHRA and CDR2 is YSYEKL. The CDR3 spans 15 residues. V lost 0 bases, J lost 6 bases, and 15 bases lay in between. The CDR3 protein is CASSQDGRDPFEQYF. CDR3 DNA: TGCGCCAGCAGCCAAGATGGGCGGGATCCCTTCGAGCAGTACTTC.

This chain joins TRBV5-1 and TRBJ1-2, with D maybe TRBD1 (5 bases). V gave up 4 bases and J gave up 0 bases, with 13 bases separating them. The germline V gene has CDR1 SGHRS and CDR2 YFSETQ. The CDR3 spans 15 residues. The DNA for the CDR3 is TGCGCCAGCAGCGGGCTGGGGCAGCCTAACTATGGCTACACCTTC. Its protein product is CASSGLGQPNYGYTF.